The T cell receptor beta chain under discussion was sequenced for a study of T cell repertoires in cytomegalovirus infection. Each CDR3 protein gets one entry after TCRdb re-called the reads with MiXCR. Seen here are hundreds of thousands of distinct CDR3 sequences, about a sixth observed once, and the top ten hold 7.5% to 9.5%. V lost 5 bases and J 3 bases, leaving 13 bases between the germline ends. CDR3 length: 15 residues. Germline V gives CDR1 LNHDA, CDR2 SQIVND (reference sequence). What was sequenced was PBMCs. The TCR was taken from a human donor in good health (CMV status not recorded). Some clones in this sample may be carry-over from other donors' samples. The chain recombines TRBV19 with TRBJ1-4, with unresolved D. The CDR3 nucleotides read TGTGCCAGTAGTCTCGGACCTCGAGCTAATGAAAAACTGTTTTTT. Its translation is CASSLGPRANEKLFF. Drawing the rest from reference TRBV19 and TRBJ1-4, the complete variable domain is DGGITQSPKYLFRKEGQNVTLSCEQNLNHDAMYWYRQDPGQGLRLIYYSQIVNDFQKGDIAEGYSVSREKKESFPLTVTSAQKNPTAFYLCASSLGPRANEKLFFGSGTQLSVL.